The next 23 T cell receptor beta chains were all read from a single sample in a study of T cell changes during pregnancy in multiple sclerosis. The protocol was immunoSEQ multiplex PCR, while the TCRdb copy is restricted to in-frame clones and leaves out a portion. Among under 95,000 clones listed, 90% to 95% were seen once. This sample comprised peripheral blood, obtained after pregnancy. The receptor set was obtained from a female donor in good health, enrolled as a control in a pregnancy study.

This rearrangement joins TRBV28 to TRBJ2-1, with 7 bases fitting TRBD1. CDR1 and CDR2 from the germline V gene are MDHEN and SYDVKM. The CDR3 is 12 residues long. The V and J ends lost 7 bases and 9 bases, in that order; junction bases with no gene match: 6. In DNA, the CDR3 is TGTGCCAGCATGAGGGGGCAAAGTGAGCAGTTCTTC. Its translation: CASMRGQSEQFF.

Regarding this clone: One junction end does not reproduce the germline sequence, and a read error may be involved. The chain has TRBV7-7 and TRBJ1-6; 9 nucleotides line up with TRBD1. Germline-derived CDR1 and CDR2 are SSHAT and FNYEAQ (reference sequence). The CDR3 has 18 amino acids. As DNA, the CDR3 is TGTGCTAGCAGCTCTCCGGGACAGGGACCCTCCTATAATTCACCCCTCCACTTT. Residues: CASSSPGQGPSYNSPLHF.

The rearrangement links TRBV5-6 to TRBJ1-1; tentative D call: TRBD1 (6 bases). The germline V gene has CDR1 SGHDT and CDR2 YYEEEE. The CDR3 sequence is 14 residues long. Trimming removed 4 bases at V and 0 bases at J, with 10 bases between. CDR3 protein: CASSRDRLNTEAFF. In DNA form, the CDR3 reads TGTGCCAGCAGCCGCGACAGGTTGAACACTGAAGCTTTCTTT.

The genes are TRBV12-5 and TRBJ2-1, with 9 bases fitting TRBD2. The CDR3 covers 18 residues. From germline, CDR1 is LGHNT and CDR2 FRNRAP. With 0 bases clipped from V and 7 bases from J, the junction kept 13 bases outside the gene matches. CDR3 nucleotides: TGTGCTAGTGGTTTGGTACGTTTGGCGGGGGGGCCGTGGAATGAGCAGTTCTTC. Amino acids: CASGLVRLAGGPWNEQFF.

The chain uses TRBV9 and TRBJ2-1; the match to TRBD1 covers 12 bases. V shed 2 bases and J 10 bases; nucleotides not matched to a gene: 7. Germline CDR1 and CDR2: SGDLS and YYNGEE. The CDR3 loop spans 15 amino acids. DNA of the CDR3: TGTGCCAGCAGCGTCTTAGGGACAGGGGGCTGGGAGCAGTTCTTC. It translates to CASSVLGTGGWEQFF.

The CDR3 DNA is TGTGCCAGCAGTGGGACTGCTACTCATAGCAATCAGCCCCAGCATTTT. As protein: CASSGTATHSNQPQHF. The chain combines TRBV6-1 with TRBJ1-5; the D is unclear. This CDR3 contains 16 residues. The V gene lost 4 bases and the J gene lost 0 bases, with 13 bases spanning the gap. Germline CDR1 reads MNHNS; CDR2 reads SASEGT.

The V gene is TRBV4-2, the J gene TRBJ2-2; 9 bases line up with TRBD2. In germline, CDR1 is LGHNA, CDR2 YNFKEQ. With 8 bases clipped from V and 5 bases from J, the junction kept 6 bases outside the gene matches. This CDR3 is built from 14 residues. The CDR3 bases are TGTGCCAGCTCGAGCGGGGGGAGTACCGGGGAGCTGTTTTTT. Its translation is CASSSGGSTGELFF.

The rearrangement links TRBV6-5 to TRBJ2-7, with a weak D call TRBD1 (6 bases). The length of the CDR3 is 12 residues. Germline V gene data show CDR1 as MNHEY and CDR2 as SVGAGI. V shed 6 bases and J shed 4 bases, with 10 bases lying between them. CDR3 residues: CASRKQGYEQYF. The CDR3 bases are TGTGCCAGCAGAAAACAGGGATACGAGCAGTACTTC.

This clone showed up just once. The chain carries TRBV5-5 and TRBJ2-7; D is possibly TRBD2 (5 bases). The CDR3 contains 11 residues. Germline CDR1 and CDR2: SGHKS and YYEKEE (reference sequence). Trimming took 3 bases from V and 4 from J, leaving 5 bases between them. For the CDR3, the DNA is TGTGCCAGCAGCTCGGGGTACGAGCAGTACTTC. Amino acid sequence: CASSSGYEQYF.

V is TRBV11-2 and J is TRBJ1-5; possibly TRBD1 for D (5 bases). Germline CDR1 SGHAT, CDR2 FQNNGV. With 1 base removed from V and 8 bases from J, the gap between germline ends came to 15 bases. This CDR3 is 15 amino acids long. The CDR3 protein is CASSLGPGGGKPQHF. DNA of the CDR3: TGTGCCAGCAGCTTAGGGCCCGGCGGGGGGAAGCCCCAGCATTTT.

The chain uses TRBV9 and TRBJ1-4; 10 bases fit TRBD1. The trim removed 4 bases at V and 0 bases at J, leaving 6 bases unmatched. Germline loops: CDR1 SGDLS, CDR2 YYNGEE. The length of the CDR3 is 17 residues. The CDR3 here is CASSYRDRGPTNEKLFF. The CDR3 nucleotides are TGTGCCAGCAGCTACCGGGACAGGGGTCCAACTAATGAAAAACTGTTTTTT.

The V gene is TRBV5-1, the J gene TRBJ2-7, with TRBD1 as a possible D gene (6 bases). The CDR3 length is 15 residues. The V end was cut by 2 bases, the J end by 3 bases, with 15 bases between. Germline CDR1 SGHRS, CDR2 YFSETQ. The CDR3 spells CASSFEGTNHYEQYF. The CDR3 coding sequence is TGCGCCAGCAGCTTCGAGGGGACAAACCACTACGAGCAGTACTTC. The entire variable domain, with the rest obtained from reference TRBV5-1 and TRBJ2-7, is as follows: KAGVTQTPRYLIKTRGQQVTLSCSPISGHRSVSWYQQTPGQGLQFLFEYFSETQRNKGNFPGRFSGRQFSNSRSEMNVSTLELGDSALYLCASSFEGTNHYEQYFGPGTRLTVT.

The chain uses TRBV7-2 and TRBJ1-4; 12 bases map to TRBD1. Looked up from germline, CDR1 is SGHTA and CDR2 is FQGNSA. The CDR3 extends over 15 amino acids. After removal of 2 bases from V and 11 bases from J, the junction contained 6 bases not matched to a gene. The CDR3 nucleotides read TGTGCCAGCAGCTTAAACCCCGGGACAGGGGGCAAACTGTTTTTT. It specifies CASSLNPGTGGKLFF. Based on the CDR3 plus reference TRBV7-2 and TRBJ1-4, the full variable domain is GAGVSQSPSNKVTEKGKDVELRCDPISGHTALYWYRQSLGQGLEFLIYFQGNSAPDKSGLPSDRFSAERTGGSVSTLTIQRTQQEDSAVYLCASSLNPGTGGKLFFGSGTQLSVL.

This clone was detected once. CDR3 residues: CASSLWTVSTDTQYF. CDR3 nucleotide sequence: TGTGCCAGCAGTTTATGGACAGTTTCCACAGATACGCAGTATTTT. The J gene is TRBJ2-3, the V gene TRBV27; D possibly corresponds to TRBD1 (6 bases). The CDR3 sequence is 15 residues long. The V and J ends lost 1 base and 2 bases respectively, with 10 bases between them. Germline loops: CDR1 MNHEY, CDR2 SMNVEV (reference sequence).

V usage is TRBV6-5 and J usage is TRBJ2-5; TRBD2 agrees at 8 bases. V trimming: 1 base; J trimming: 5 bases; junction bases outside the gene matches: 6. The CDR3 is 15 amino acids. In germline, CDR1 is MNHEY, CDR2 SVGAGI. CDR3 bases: TGTGCCAGCAGTTACTTAGGTAGCGGGGCTGAGACCCAGTACTTC. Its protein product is CASSYLGSGAETQYF.

CDR3 amino acids: CASSGQTGTNYNEQFF. The CDR3 bases are TGTGCCAGCAGCGGCCAGACAGGGACAAACTACAATGAGCAGTTCTTC. The rearrangement uses TRBV9 and TRBJ2-1, with TRBD1 matching 7 bases. Germline V gives CDR1 SGDLS, CDR2 YYNGEE. The CDR3 length is 16 residues. Trimming took 3 bases from V and 3 from J; bases not matched to a gene: 9.

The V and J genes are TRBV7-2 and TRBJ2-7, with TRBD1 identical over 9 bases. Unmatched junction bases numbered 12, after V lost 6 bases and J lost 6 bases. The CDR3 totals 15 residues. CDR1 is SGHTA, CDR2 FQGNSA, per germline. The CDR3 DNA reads TGTGCCAGCAGATTTATGACAGGGGGGATGGGCGAGCAGTACTTC. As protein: CASRFMTGGMGEQYF. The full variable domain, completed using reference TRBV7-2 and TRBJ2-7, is GAGVSQSPSNKVTEKGKDVELRCDPISGHTALYWYRQSLGQGLEFLIYFQGNSAPDKSGLPSDRFSAERTGGSVSTLTIQRTQQEDSAVYLCASRFMTGGMGEQYFGPGTRLTVT.

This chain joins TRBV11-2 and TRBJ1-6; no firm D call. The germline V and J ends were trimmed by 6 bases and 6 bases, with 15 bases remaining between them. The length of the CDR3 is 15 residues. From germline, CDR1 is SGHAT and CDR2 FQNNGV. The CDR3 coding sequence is TGTGCCAGCAGTTTAACAGCAAAACTTAATTCACCCCTCCACTTT. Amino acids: CASSLTAKLNSPLHF.

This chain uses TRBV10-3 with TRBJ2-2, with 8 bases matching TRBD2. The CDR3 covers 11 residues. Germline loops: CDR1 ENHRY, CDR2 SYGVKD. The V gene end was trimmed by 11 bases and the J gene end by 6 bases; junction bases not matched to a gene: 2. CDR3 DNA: TGTGCCCCGGGAGGGTCCGGGGAGCTGTTTTTT. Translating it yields CAPGGSGELFF.

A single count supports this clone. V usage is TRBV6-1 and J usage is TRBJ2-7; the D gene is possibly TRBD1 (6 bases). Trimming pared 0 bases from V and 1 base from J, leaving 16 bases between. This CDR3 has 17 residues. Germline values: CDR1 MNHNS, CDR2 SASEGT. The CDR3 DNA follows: TGTGCCAGCAGTGAAGCGCCAACAGGGAGTAAGTCCTACGAGCAGTACTTC. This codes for CASSEAPTGSKSYEQYF.

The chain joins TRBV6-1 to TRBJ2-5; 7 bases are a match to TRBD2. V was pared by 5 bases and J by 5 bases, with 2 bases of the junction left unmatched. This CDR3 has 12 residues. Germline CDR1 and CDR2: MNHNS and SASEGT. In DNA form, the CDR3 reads TGTGCCAGCAGTAGGACTAGGGAGACCCAGTACTTC. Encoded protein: CASSRTRETQYF.

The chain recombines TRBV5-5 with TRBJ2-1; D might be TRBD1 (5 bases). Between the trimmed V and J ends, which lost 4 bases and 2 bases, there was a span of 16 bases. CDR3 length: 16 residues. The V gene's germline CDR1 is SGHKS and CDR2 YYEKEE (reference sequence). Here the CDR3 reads CASSLGRGKAYNEQFF. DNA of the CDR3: TGTGCCAGCAGCCTCGGTAGGGGTAAGGCCTACAATGAGCAGTTCTTC.

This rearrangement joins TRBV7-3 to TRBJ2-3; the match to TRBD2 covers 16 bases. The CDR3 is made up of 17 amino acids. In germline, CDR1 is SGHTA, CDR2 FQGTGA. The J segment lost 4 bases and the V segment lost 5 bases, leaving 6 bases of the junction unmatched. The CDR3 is CASSPGTSGGGSDTQYF. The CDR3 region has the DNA TGTGCCAGCAGCCCCGGGACTAGCGGGGGGGGATCAGATACGCAGTATTTT.